This TCR beta chain came from a study of T cell clonotyping in hematopoietic cell transplantation. The study's findings and limits: Recipient TCR diversity dropped after transplant; expanded clonotypes rose from day 30 to 180. No sorting was done, leaving CD4 and CD8 contributions mixed. Higher Inverse Simpson Index values in graft donor and pretransplant recipient predicted broader posttransplant TCR diversity. At the given depth, recipient repertoires were over 97% de novo clonotypes.

TCRdb keeps only in-frame clones here, not all; method: immunoSEQ multiplex PCR. The table records several thousand clones, around four fifths of them present only once. With 0 bases removed from V and 5 bases from J, the gap between germline ends came to 11 bases. The germline CDR1 and CDR2 sequences are SGHDT and YYEEEE. This CDR3 region has 15 residues. The time point: recipient sample about 28 days before transplant, after cytoreduction. Of note for this clone: The antigen remains unidentified.

The TCR sequence derives from a man aged 55-75 years with acute myeloid leukemia. Some clones in this sample may be carry-over from other donors' samples. The J gene is TRBJ2-2, the V gene TRBV5-6; D possibly corresponds to TRBD1 (6 bases). The starting material was peripheral blood mononuclear cells, obtained before stem cell transplant. CDR3: CASSLAGVGTGELFF. In nucleotides, the CDR3 is TGTGCCAGCAGCTTGGCAGGGGTAGGGACCGGGGAGCTGTTTTTT.